These T cell receptor beta chains were read from a single sample in a study of beta chain features in type 1 diabetes. The protocol was immunoSEQ multiplex PCR, while the TCRdb copy is restricted to in-frame clones and leaves out a portion. The table shows more than 300,000 clones, with 9.5% to 10% occurring only once. Sequenced sample: central memory CD4+ T cells from blood. The receptors shown here come from a man aged 25-40 years with type 1 diabetes. Both conserved end residues are part of each CDR3. D genes are given only for firm matches. Only some rows state a clone size, as once, few, many or a class for expanded clones.

D gene: .; J gene: TRBJ2-2; V gene: TRBV13; clone size: many; CDR3 protein: CASEGGRELFF; CDR3 DNA: TGTGCCAGTGAAGGGGGTCGGGAGCTGTTTTTT
D gene: .; J gene: TRBJ2-3; V gene: TRBV11-3; clone size: few; CDR3 protein: CASSLRGSTDTQYF; CDR3 DNA: TGTGCCAGCAGCTTACGGGGGAGCACAGATACGCAGTATTTT
D gene: .; J gene: TRBJ1-2; V gene: TRBV4-1; clone size: .; CDR3 protein: CASSQGGQGYYGYTF; CDR3 DNA: TGCGCCAGCAGCCAAGGAGGGCAGGGGTACTATGGCTACACCTTC
D gene: .; J gene: TRBJ2-2; V gene: TRBV7-7; clone size: .; CDR3 protein: CASTTTLRDGELFF; CDR3 DNA: TGTGCTAGCACCACGACACTCCGTGACGGGGAGCTGTTTTTT
D gene: .; J gene: TRBJ1-4; V gene: TRBV7-9; clone size: .; CDR3 protein: CASSQDKKNEKLFF; CDR3 DNA: TGTGCCAGCAGCCAAGATAAGAAAAACGAAAAACTGTTTTTT
D gene: TRBD1; J gene: TRBJ2-1; V gene: TRBV5-1; clone size: .; CDR3 protein: CASGDRVSNEQFF; CDR3 DNA: TGCGCCAGTGGGGACAGGGTTAGCAATGAGCAGTTCTTC
D gene: TRBD1; J gene: TRBJ2-3; V gene: TRBV6-1; clone size: many; CDR3 protein: CASSDLGQAGGDTQYF; CDR3 DNA: TGTGCCAGCAGTGACTTGGGACAGGCTGGCGGAGATACGCAGTATTTT
D gene: .; J gene: TRBJ1-1; V gene: TRBV11-2; clone size: .; CDR3 protein: CASSSPRLGSTEAFF; CDR3 DNA: TGTGCCAGCAGCTCCCCCCGCCTTGGTTCAACTGAAGCTTTCTTT
D gene: TRBD1; J gene: TRBJ2-3; V gene: TRBV29-1; clone size: .; CDR3 protein: CSVGTGASTDTQYF; CDR3 DNA: TGCAGCGTAGGGACAGGGGCTAGCACAGATACGCAGTATTTT
D gene: TRBD2; J gene: TRBJ2-7; V gene: TRBV4-3; clone size: few; CDR3 protein: CASSPSGLAGGLDEQYF; CDR3 DNA: TGCGCCAGCAGCCCCTCGGGACTAGCGGGAGGATTGGACGAGCAGTACTTC
D gene: TRBD2; J gene: TRBJ2-1; V gene: TRBV5-4; clone size: many; CDR3 protein: CASSLASGDYNEQFF; CDR3 DNA: TGTGCCAGCAGCTTGGCTAGCGGGGACTACAATGAGCAGTTCTTC
D gene: TRBD2; J gene: TRBJ2-1; V gene: TRBV28; clone size: few; CDR3 protein: CASRLAGVVYNEQFF; CDR3 DNA: TGTGCCAGCCGACTAGCGGGAGTAGTCTACAATGAGCAGTTCTTC
D gene: .; J gene: TRBJ1-1; V gene: TRBV7-8; clone size: few; CDR3 protein: CASSPGGSNTEAFF; CDR3 DNA: TGTGCCAGCAGCCCGGGGGGCTCGAACACTGAAGCTTTCTTT
D gene: .; J gene: TRBJ1-1; V gene: TRBV11-2; clone size: once; CDR3 protein: CASSYGWRRGANTEAFF; CDR3 DNA: TGTGCCAGCAGCTACGGATGGCGAAGGGGGGCGAACACTGAAGCTTTCTTT
D gene: TRBD1; J gene: TRBJ1-3; V gene: TRBV30; clone size: few; CDR3 protein: CAWRWTGGLGLPGNTIYF; CDR3 DNA: TGTGCCTGGAGATGGACAGGGGGCCTGGGGTTACCTGGAAACACCATATATTTT
D gene: .; J gene: TRBJ2-3; V gene: TRBV5-1; clone size: few; CDR3 protein: CASNWQGGDTQYF; CDR3 DNA: TGCGCCAGCAATTGGCAGGGTGGGGATACGCAGTATTTT
D gene: .; J gene: TRBJ2-2; V gene: TRBV6-6; clone size: .; CDR3 protein: CASTPRAGWLAGELFF; CDR3 DNA: TGTGCCAGCACCCCGCGGGCAGGGTGGTTGGCCGGGGAGCTGTTTTTT
D gene: .; J gene: TRBJ1-5; V gene: TRBV5-1; clone size: few; CDR3 protein: CASSPGPAWSNQPQHF; CDR3 DNA: TGCGCCAGCAGCCCGGGACCTGCGTGGAGCAATCAGCCCCAGCATTTT
D gene: .; J gene: TRBJ2-7; V gene: TRBV28; clone size: few; CDR3 protein: CASRSSYEQYF; CDR3 DNA: TGTGCCAGCAGATCTTCCTACGAGCAGTACTTC
D gene: TRBD2; J gene: TRBJ2-3; V gene: TRBV28; clone size: few; CDR3 protein: CATHLPGLASDDTQYF; CDR3 DNA: TGTGCCACTCACCTTCCAGGACTAGCGAGTGACGATACGCAGTATTTT
D gene: .; J gene: TRBJ1-1; V gene: TRBV5-1; clone size: few; CDR3 protein: CASSSQGVGTEAFF; CDR3 DNA: TGCGCCAGCAGCTCGCAAGGGGTAGGGACTGAAGCTTTCTTT
D gene: .; J gene: TRBJ1-3; V gene: TRBV4-2; clone size: .; CDR3 protein: CASSQDYLGSSGNTIYF; CDR3 DNA: TGTGCCAGCAGCCAAGATTATCTGGGGAGCTCTGGAAACACCATATATTTT
D gene: TRBD1; J gene: TRBJ2-5; V gene: TRBV28; clone size: few; CDR3 protein: CASSLGDRGTQYF; CDR3 DNA: TGTGCCAGCAGTTTAGGGGACAGAGGGACCCAGTACTTC